The rows below give T cell receptor beta chains drawn from one sample of a study of T cells in localized non-small cell lung cancer. The data were produced by immunoSEQ multiplex PCR, yet TCRdb's version contains in-frame clones alone and is incomplete. The data contain nearly 35,000 clones, approximately 91% of them singletons. The sample consisted of peripheral blood, taken before any cancer treatment. Receptors were obtained from a woman aged 35-75 years with stage I lung adenocarcinoma. The CDR3 runs from the conserved cysteine through the conserved F or W. A D gene is named only where the DNA matches it firmly. Where a row states a size, it is once, few, many or the class of an expanded clone; other rows omit it.

21	TRBV4-3	TRBD1	TRBJ2-2	NA	TGCGCCAGCAGCCAAACCACGAGGCGGGGACAGGGCTCGTCGACCACCGGGGAGCTGTTTTTT	CASSQTTRRGQGSSTTGELFF
13	TRBV27	NA	TRBJ2-5	NA	TGTGCCAGCAGTTTCCCAGGGCAAGAGACCCAGTACTTC	CASSFPGQETQYF
16	TRBV5-6	TRBD1	TRBJ1-1	NA	TGTGCCAGCAGCATCACAGGGGCCATAATGAACACTGAAGCTTTCTTT	CASSITGAIMNTEAFF
15	TRBV6-1	TRBD1	TRBJ2-1	NA	TGTGCCAGCCCAAGACCGGACAGGGGAGACGATGAGCAGTTCTTC	CASPRPDRGDDEQFF
14	TRBV15	NA	TRBJ2-7	once	TGTGCCACCAGCAGAGATCGGACGGTCACGGAGCAGTACTTC	CATSRDRTVTEQYF
11	TRBV15	NA	TRBJ1-3	NA	TGTGCCACCAGCGGCGGAAACACCATATATTTT	CATSGGNTIYF
16	TRBV7-2	TRBD2	TRBJ2-5	NA	TGTGCCAGCAGCTTAGGAGGTGCGGGGGGTGGAGAGACCCAGTACTTC	CASSLGGAGGGETQYF
14	TRBV6-5	NA	TRBJ2-2	NA	TGTGCCAGCAGCTTATCCAGGGCGGCCGGGGAGCTGTTTTTT	CASSLSRAAGELFF
16	TRBV5-1	TRBD2	TRBJ2-5	once	TGCGCCAGCAGCTTGGGTACAGCGGGGGGGACTGGGACCCAGTACTTC	CASSLGTAGGTGTQYF
14	TRBV19	NA	TRBJ2-3	NA	TGTGCCAGTAGTCATCCTACACACACAGATACGCAGTATTTT	CASSHPTHTDTQYF
14	TRBV4-1	NA	TRBJ2-5	NA	TGCGCCAGCAGCCATACTAGTCTAAAAGAGACCCAGTACTTC	CASSHTSLKETQYF
13	TRBV10-2	NA	TRBJ1-1	NA	TGCGCCAGCAGTGGACAGACGGACACTGAAGCTTTCTTT	CASSGQTDTEAFF
17	TRBV11-3	NA	TRBJ1-4	NA	TGTGCCAGCAGCTTAGGTGGCAGTTTGGGAACTAATGAAAAACTGTTTTTT	CASSLGGSLGTNEKLFF
15	TRBV4-1	NA	TRBJ2-5	NA	TGCGCCAGCAGCCAGGCCCGAGGGACCCAAGAGACCCAGTACTTC	CASSQARGTQETQYF
12	TRBV7-9	NA	TRBJ1-6	medium-sized	TGTGCCAGCAGCTTTAATTATTCACCCCTCCACTTT	CASSFNYSPLHF
12	TRBV7-9	NA	TRBJ1-5	once	TGTGCCAGCAGTCTTAGCAATCAGCCCCAGCATTTT	CASSLSNQPQHF
15	TRBV2	NA	TRBJ1-4	NA	TGTGCCAGCAGTGAACAGGCCCTTACTGGTGAAAAACTGTTTTTT	CASSEQALTGEKLFF
15	TRBV7-2	NA	TRBJ2-1	NA	TGTGCCAGCAGCCGGGACCGCAGCTCCTACAATGAGCAGTTCTTC	CASSRDRSSYNEQFF
16	TRBV27	NA	TRBJ2-1	NA	TGTGCCAGCAGCCCATTTCAGGGCTCGTCCTACAATGAGCAGTTCTTC	CASSPFQGSSYNEQFF
15	TRBV9	NA	TRBJ2-4	few	TGTGCCAGCAGCTCCTCAGGGTCCGCCTCAAACATTCAGTACTTC	CASSSSGSASNIQYF
14	TRBV7-2	TRBD1	TRBJ2-2	NA	TGTGCCAGCAGCCCCACAGGGGACACCGGGGAGCTGTTTTTT	CASSPTGDTGELFF
15	TRBV11-2	TRBD2	TRBJ2-7	NA	TGTGCCAGCAGCTTGGGGACTAGCGGGTCCTACGAGCAGTACTTC	CASSLGTSGSYEQYF
13	TRBV2	NA	TRBJ2-5	NA	TGTGCCAGCAGTGGATGGAGTATAGAGACCCAGTACTTC	CASSGWSIETQYF
16	TRBV7-2	NA	TRBJ2-4	NA	TGTGCCAGCAGCTTAGTAGCAGGGGAAGCCAAAAACATTCAGTACTTC	CASSLVAGEAKNIQYF
14	TRBV30	TRBD1	TRBJ1-1	few	TGTGCCTGGATGCTGGGACAGCGAGGGACTGAAGCTTTCTTT	CAWMLGQRGTEAFF
14	TRBV5-1	NA	TRBJ1-1	NA	TGCGCCAGCAGCTTCGGGTCCTTTAACACTGAAGCTTTCTTT	CASSFGSFNTEAFF
13	TRBV7-3	NA	TRBJ2-5	few	TGTGCCAGCAGCTTTGGCAGCCAAGAGACCCAGTACTTC	CASSFGSQETQYF
16	TRBV5-4	NA	TRBJ1-2	NA	TGTGCCAGCAGCTTGGCCCCAGAGCCTTTACACTATGGCTACACCTTC	CASSLAPEPLHYGYTF